These 20 T cell receptor beta chains were sequenced from one sample in a study of cytomegalovirus exposure and HLA in healthy donors. The PCR made use of 60 Vbeta and 13 Jbeta primers. TCRdb keeps only in-frame clones here, not all; method: immunoSEQ multiplex PCR. The sample includes a few hundred thousand clones, around 80% of them seen just once. Input material: PBMCs. These receptor sequences come from a man aged 25 to 40 in good health and CMV-seronegative.

This chain connects TRBV27 to TRBJ1-6; TRBD1 aligns across 11 bases. Germline CDR1 MNHEY, CDR2 SMNVEV (reference sequence). The CDR3 spans 15 residues. The ends lost 5 bases at V and 8 bases at J; junction bases unmatched: 5. The CDR3 DNA is TGTGCCAGCAGTCCCGGGGACAGGGGGTATTCACCCCTCCACTTT. It is translated as CASSPGDRGYSPLHF.

The chain links TRBV7-2 to TRBJ2-4, with 9 bases fitting TRBD2. Per the germline V gene, CDR1 is SGHTA and CDR2 is FQGNSA. V lost 2 bases, J lost 5 bases, and 4 bases stayed unmatched. This CDR3 spans 15 amino acids. CDR3 protein: CASSLMRGGENIQYF. The CDR3 DNA sequence: TGTGCCAGCAGCTTAATGCGCGGGGGGGAAAACATTCAGTACTTC.

This chain joins TRBV9 and TRBJ2-1; D is unresolved. The CDR3 has 13 amino acids. Between the trimmed V and J ends, which lost 0 bases and 5 bases, there was a span of 6 bases. Germline CDR1 SGDLS, CDR2 YYNGEE. The CDR3 nucleotides are TGTGCCAGCAGCGTAGGAGATGACAATGAGCAGTTCTTC. This encodes CASSVGDDNEQFF.

This clone has only a few counts. The chain carries TRBV5-4 and TRBJ1-2; weak D call: TRBD1 (5 bases). V lost 4 bases and J lost 4, with 14 bases in between. The CDR3 sequence is 14 residues long. CDR1 is SGHNT, CDR2 YYREEE, per germline (reference sequence). The CDR3 is CASSPDSPPYGYTF. The CDR3 DNA reads TGTGCCAGCAGCCCCGACAGCCCTCCCTATGGCTACACCTTC.

The chain employs TRBV7-6 and TRBJ2-3; the D gene is possibly TRBD1 (6 bases). Germline V lookup: CDR1 SGHVS, CDR2 FNYEAQ. The CDR3 is 15 residues long. V dropped 0 bases and J dropped 2 bases, with 9 bases sitting between them. CDR3 residues: CASSLAGGATDTQYF. Here the CDR3 DNA reads TGTGCCAGCAGCTTAGCAGGGGGAGCCACAGATACGCAGTATTTT. Together with reference TRBV7-6 and TRBJ2-3, the CDR3 gives the full variable domain: GAGVSQSPRYKVTKRGQDVALRCDPISGHVSLYWYRQALGQGPEFLTYFNYEAQQDKSGLPNDRFSAERPEGSISTLTIQRTEQRDSAMYRCASSLAGGATDTQYFGPGTRLTVL.

The rearrangement uses TRBV10-3 and TRBJ2-1, with 7 bases matching TRBD1. The CDR3 length is 11 residues. Unmatched junction bases numbered 0, after V lost 6 bases and J lost 7 bases. Germline CDR1 and CDR2: ENHRY and SYGVKD. CDR3 nucleotides: TGTGCCATCAGCAGGGGGAATGAGCAGTTCTTC. Protein product: CAISRGNEQFF.

DNA for the CDR3: TGCAGCGCTGCCGGACAGGGCGAAAGGGATACGCAGTATTTT. It encodes CSAAGQGERDTQYF. The chain combines TRBV29-1 with TRBJ2-3; 8 bases align to TRBD1. V shed 7 bases, J shed 6 bases, and the junction held 12 bases outside the gene matches. The V gene's germline CDR1 is SQVTM and CDR2 ANQGSEA. The CDR3 totals 14 residues.

The chain has TRBV6-4 and TRBJ2-7; 11 positions agree with TRBD2. V lost 6 bases to trimming and J lost 6 bases; unmatched junction nucleotides: 7. Germline values: CDR1 MRHNA, CDR2 SNTAGT. The CDR3 contains 14 residues. CDR3 sequence: CASSALAGGIEQYF. CDR3 nucleotide sequence: TGTGCCAGCAGCGCCCTAGCGGGGGGAATCGAGCAGTACTTC.

This clone showed up just a few times. The chain joins TRBV5-1 to TRBJ2-1; the D gene is possibly TRBD1 (6 bases). In germline, CDR1 is SGHRS, CDR2 YFSETQ. CDR3 size: 14 residues. V lost 3 bases to trimming and J lost 4 bases, with 11 bases between them. Written as DNA, the CDR3 is TGCGCCAGCAGCTCCGGGCAGGGGTACAATGAGCAGTTCTTC. It codes for CASSSGQGYNEQFF.

The V call is TRBV28, the J call TRBJ2-7; 7 bases align to TRBD1. Germline trimming cut 4 bases from V and 1 base from J; bases unmatched to any gene: 4. The CDR3 has 14 amino acids. Germline-derived CDR1 and CDR2 are MDHEN and SYDVKM. The CDR3, as DNA: TGTGCCAGCAGTTACAGGGGTCCTTCCTACGAGCAGTACTTC. It yields the protein CASSYRGPSYEQYF.

The chain joins TRBV28 to TRBJ1-3; D is unclear. The CDR3 has 14 amino acids. CDR1 is MDHEN and CDR2 is SYDVKM in the germline V gene. V was cut by 2 bases and J by 4 bases, with 9 bases left in between. Here the CDR3 reads CASSLGRWGNTIYF. The DNA of the CDR3 is TGTGCCAGCAGTTTAGGCAGGTGGGGAAACACCATATATTTT.

The J gene is TRBJ2-3, the V gene TRBV18, with D maybe TRBD2 (6 bases). The CDR3 consists of 16 residues. Germline assignment: CDR1 KGHSH and CDR2 LQKENI. Trimming stripped 3 bases from V and 0 bases from J, with 13 bases between. The CDR3 nucleotides are TGTGCCAGCTCACCCCGGGGGAGCGGGAGCACAGATACGCAGTATTTT. Translating gives CASSPRGSGSTDTQYF.

This chain joins TRBV4-1 and TRBJ1-1; TRBD1 aligns across 8 bases. V lost 0 bases to trimming and J lost 1 base; unmatched junction nucleotides: 7. The CDR3 length is 17 residues. Germline values: CDR1 MGHRA, CDR2 YSYEKL. The CDR3 is CASSQESQGAQNTEAFF. The CDR3 DNA follows: TGCGCCAGCAGCCAAGAATCCCAGGGGGCGCAGAACACTGAAGCTTTCTTT.

The chain employs TRBV6-6 and TRBJ2-5; no reliable D call. The tail of the sequence fits TRBJ2-7 better, so the J call may be wrong. Germline V gene sequence: CDR1 MNHNY, CDR2 SVGAGI (reference sequence). The CDR3 is made up of 11 amino acids. The DNA for the CDR3 is TGTGCCAGCAGTTCCACCTACGAGCAGTACTTC. Amino acids: CASSSTYEQYF.

V and J are TRBV6-1 and TRBJ1-5, with D possibly matching TRBD1 (5 bases). Trimming took 2 bases from V and 6 from J, leaving 11 bases between them. The germline gives CDR1 MNHNS, CDR2 SASEGT. This CDR3 is 14 amino acids long. CDR3 sequence (DNA): TGTGCCAGCAGTGAACGGGGGTATAGTCAGCCCCAGCATTTT. Protein: CASSERGYSQPQHF.

The genes are TRBV5-1 and TRBJ1-1; perhaps TRBD1 as D (5 bases). CDR1 is SGHRS, CDR2 YFSETQ, per germline. Trimming cost V 4 bases and J 4 bases, with 14 bases left between them. The length of the CDR3 is 14 residues. The CDR3 DNA follows: TGCGCCAGCAGCGTGACTCCAAGGGGCACTGAAGCTTTCTTT. Translated: CASSVTPRGTEAFF.

The rearrangement joins TRBV7-9 to TRBJ2-3; 10 bases line up with TRBD2. There are 15 residues in the CDR3. The J segment lost 8 bases and the V segment lost 5 bases, leaving 10 bases of the junction unmatched. Germline values: CDR1 SEHNR, CDR2 FQNEAQ (reference sequence). In DNA form, the CDR3 reads TGTGCCAGCAGCCTCTGGACTAGCGGATCCACTACGCAGTATTTT. It yields the protein CASSLWTSGSTTQYF.

V gene TRBV21-1 combines with J gene TRBJ2-7; the DNA was not compared with TRBD2, the D call given in the table. TRBV21-1 is noted as a pseudogene. This CDR3 region has 15 residues. The DNA for the CDR3 is TGTGCCAGCAGCAAAGCTGCGCCGAGCTCCTACGAGCAGTACTTC. It encodes CASSKAAPSSYEQYF.

The rearrangement uses TRBV27 and TRBJ2-3, with 7 nucleotides matching TRBD1. The V segment lost 3 bases and the J segment 3 bases; nucleotides outside the gene matches: 3. This CDR3 is 14 amino acids long. The germline CDR1 and CDR2 sequences are MNHEY and SMNVEV (reference sequence). CDR3 bases: TGTGCCAGCAGTTTCGGGACAGCGACAGATACGCAGTATTTT. Protein: CASSFGTATDTQYF.

Of note for this clone: It is unclear where the CDR3 begins or ends on the DNA, so no DNA is shown, and the CDR3 is as TCRdb lists it. The chain links TRBV12-2 to TRBJ1-3; the D call in the table, TRBD1, was not verified against the DNA. TRBV12-2 constitutes a pseudogene. The CDR3 is made up of 16 amino acids, end residues included. The CDR3: CASRSGPWGSGNTIYF.